The 16 T cell receptor beta chains below all came from one sample that was sequenced in a study of read filtering for tumor transcriptome and immune sequencing. This library used roughly 0.4 ug RNA and molecular barcoded adaptors spanning alpha/delta and beta/gamma chains. MiXCR, applied by TCRdb to the reads, yields one record per CDR3 protein. The table has more than 70,000 distinct CDR3 sequences, 20% to 25% seen once; the top ten hold roughly 10%. The sample was a population of CD138-negative cells sorted from bone marrow. All receptors come from a donor aged 40 or older with multiple myeloma.

This clonotype was recorded many times. The rearrangement uses TRBV29-1 and TRBJ2-7; possible D gene TRBD1, 6 bases. The V end was cut by 4 bases, the J end by 5 bases, with 9 bases between. CDR1 is SQVTM, CDR2 ANQGSEA, per germline. The CDR3 is 11 amino acids. This chain's CDR3 is CSVGTAHEQYF. The DNA of the CDR3 is TGCAGCGTTGGGACAGCCCACGAGCAGTACTTC.

Ten or more counts support this clonotype. The chain carries TRBV12-3 or TRBV12-4 and TRBJ2-1, with D hard to call. CDR3 length: 11 amino acids. Deletions cut 6 bases from V and 10 bases from J, with 10 bases between. The CDR3 bases are TGTGCCAGCAGCAGGACCGTCGAGCAGTTCTTC. Amino acid sequence: CASSRTVEQFF.

This chain uses TRBV7-2 with TRBJ2-5; the match to TRBD2 covers 7 bases. This CDR3 spans 14 amino acids. Germline-derived CDR1 and CDR2 are SGHTA and FQGNSA. V trimming: 5 bases; J trimming: 5 bases; junction bases outside the gene matches: 8. In DNA form, the CDR3 reads TGTGCCAGCAGCCTGGGGACGCGGGGGGAGACCCAGTACTTC. It specifies CASSLGTRGETQYF. The full variable domain, in which reference TRBV7-2 and TRBJ2-5 provide the parts outside the CDR3, is GAGVSQSPSNKVTEKGKDVELRCDPISGHTALYWYRQSLGQGLEFLIYFQGNSAPDKSGLPSDRFSAERTGGSVSTLTIQRTQQEDSAVYLCASSLGTRGETQYFGPGTRLLVL.

DNA of the CDR3: TGTGCCAGCAGTGCCCGGACAGGAGAGTCTGGGGCCAACGTCCTGACTTTC. This gives the protein CASSARTGESGANVLTF. The chain carries TRBV25-1 and TRBJ2-6, with 7 bases identical to TRBD1. J lost 1 base, V lost 4 bases, and 7 bases had no gene match. The CDR3 loop spans 17 amino acids. Germline V gene lookup returns CDR1 MGHDK and CDR2 SYGVNS. The whole variable domain, remainder taken from reference TRBV25-1 and TRBJ2-6, is EADIYQTPRYLVIGTGKKITLECSQTMGHDKMYWYQQDPGMELHLIHYSYGVNSTEKGDLSSESTVSRIRTEHFPLTLESARPSHTSQYLCASSARTGESGANVLTFGAGSRLTVL.

This clonotype was counted at least ten times. The chain couples TRBV20-1 to TRBJ2-7, with TRBD2 identical over 10 bases. Germline-derived CDR1 and CDR2 are DFQATT and SNEGSKA (reference sequence). This CDR3 has 17 residues. The V gene end was trimmed by 0 bases and the J gene end by 9 bases; junction bases not matched to a gene: 17. This chain's CDR3 is CSARDQGTSDYITRQYF. CDR3 DNA: TGCAGTGCTAGAGATCAGGGGACTAGCGATTACATTACGAGGCAGTACTTC.

In DNA, the CDR3 is TGCGCCAGCAGCTTGGGACAGGGTAGTGGCACTGAAGCTTTCTTT. Translating gives CASSLGQGSGTEAFF. The chain uses TRBV5-1 and TRBJ1-1, with 7 bases that match TRBD1. CDR1 and CDR2 (germline): SGHRS, YFSETQ. The CDR3 consists of 15 residues. The junction had 6 bases not matched to a gene; V was cut back by 0 bases and J by 4 bases.

Many counts were recorded for this clonotype. The chain carries TRBV29-1 and TRBJ1-1, with D tentatively TRBD1 (5 bases). CDR1 SQVTM and CDR2 ANQGSEA come from the germline V gene. The CDR3 totals 13 residues. Trimming took 3 bases from V and 5 from J, leaving 13 bases between them. The chain's CDR3 is CSVDEQVGTEAFF. CDR3 nucleotides: TGCAGCGTTGATGAACAGGTGGGAACTGAAGCTTTCTTT. Filled out from reference TRBV29-1 and TRBJ1-1, the complete variable domain reads SAVISQKPSRDICQRGTSLTIQCQVDSQVTMMFWYRQQPGQSLTLIATANQGSEATYESGFVIDKFPISRPNLTFSTLTVSNMSPEDSSIYLCSVDEQVGTEAFFGQGTRLTVV.

The chain is built from TRBV12-3 or TRBV12-4 and TRBJ2-3; 10 positions agree with TRBD1. The CDR3 is made up of 15 amino acids. Trimming cost V 5 bases and J 5 bases; bases outside gene matches: 7. The CDR3: CASSPGTGVLDTQYF. CDR3 DNA sequence: TGTGCCAGCAGTCCCGGGACAGGGGTTTTAGATACGCAGTATTTT.

This clonotype appeared many times. The V and J genes are TRBV28 and TRBJ2-5; 10 nucleotides align to TRBD1. This CDR3 region has 16 residues. Germline values: CDR1 MDHEN, CDR2 SYDVKM. The V segment lost 7 bases and the J segment 1 base; nucleotides outside the gene matches: 9. CDR3: CASTYSGTGVQETQYF. In DNA, the CDR3 is TGTGCCAGCACCTACTCCGGGACAGGGGTCCAAGAGACCCAGTACTTC.

This clonotype came up a few times. The chain employs TRBV5-4 and TRBJ1-6, with 9 bases that match TRBD1. The CDR3 consists of 14 residues. CDR1 is SGHNT and CDR2 is YYREEE in the germline V gene (reference sequence). V shed 7 bases, J shed 10 bases, and the junction held 9 bases outside the gene matches. In DNA form, the CDR3 reads TGTGCCAGCGGACCGGGACAGGGAGGCTCACCCCTCCACTTT. Translation: CASGPGQGGSPLHF.

This clonotype appeared many times. The J gene is TRBJ1-2, the V gene TRBV29-1, with D possibly TRBD1 on 6 matching bases. Looked up from germline, CDR1 is SQVTM and CDR2 is ANQGSEA. V was cut by 4 bases and J by 8 bases, with 20 bases left in between. The CDR3 is 14 amino acids. The CDR3 DNA is TGCAGCGTTGTAAGGGGCAGGGGTTTAGGAGGCTACACCTTC. Translated: CSVVRGRGLGGYTF.

A remark on this clonotype: A read error may explain this, as a much larger clone is one base away. The chain combines TRBV6-2 or TRBV6-3 with TRBJ2-6; weak D call: TRBD1 (5 bases). This CDR3 is built from 13 residues. Germline CDR1 and CDR2: MNHEY and SVGEGT. The CDR3 is CASTPSGAYVQTF. CDR3 coding DNA: TGTGCCAGCACCCCCTCTGGGGCCTACGTCCAGACTTTC.

For this clonotype: With only one base between it and a far larger clone, this is likely a read error. This chain connects TRBV7-2 to TRBJ2-5; 8 bases agree with TRBD1. CDR3 length equals 16 residues. CDR1 is SGHTA and CDR2 is FQGNSA in the germline V gene. CDR3 sequence: CAGSSAVGQGGETQYF. CDR3 in DNA: TGTGCCGGCAGCTCCGCTGTCGGACAGGGTGGGGAGACCCAGTACTTC.

This clonotype was observed many times. The CDR3 DNA sequence: TGTGCCAGTAGTCGGTCGACGTCGGGTTTCGGGCAGCCCCAGCATTTT. Protein sequence: CASSRSTSGFGQPQHF. The chain combines TRBV19 with TRBJ1-5; D remains ambiguous. Germline assignment: CDR1 LNHDA and CDR2 SQIVND (reference sequence). The germline V and J ends were trimmed by 5 bases and 7 bases, with 21 bases remaining between them. The CDR3 extends over 16 amino acids.

About this clonotype: This may be a read error, as it is one base from a much larger clone. The chain employs TRBV5-1 and TRBJ2-6; 9 bases are a match to TRBD1. Looked up from germline, CDR1 is SGHRS and CDR2 is YFSETQ. The CDR3 runs 19 residues. With V trimmed by 4 bases and J by 2 bases, 13 bases remained unmatched. This CDR3 is CASSIFRRTGAPGANVLTF. The CDR3 DNA sequence: TGCGCCAGCAGCATTTTCCGTAGGACAGGGGCCCCTGGGGCCAACGTCCTGACTTTC.

This chain joins TRBV7-9 and TRBJ2-6; 11 positions match TRBD2. The V gene end was trimmed by 5 bases and the J gene end by 0 bases; junction bases not matched to a gene: 9. This CDR3 comprises 19 residues. Per germline, CDR1 SEHNR and CDR2 FQNEAQ (reference sequence). Written as DNA, the CDR3 is TGTGCCAGCAGCCGCTGGACGACTAGCGGGGTCTCTGGGGCCAACGTCCTGACTTTC. It translates to CASSRWTTSGVSGANVLTF. The full variable domain, with the rest looked up from reference TRBV7-9 and TRBJ2-6, is DTGVSQNPRHKITKRGQNVTFRCDPISEHNRLYWYRQTLGQGPEFLTYFQNEAQLEKSRLLSDRFSAERPKGSFSTLEIQRTEQGDSAMYLCASSRWTTSGVSGANVLTFGAGSRLTVL.